This TCR beta chain was recovered during a study of T cell repertoires in cytomegalovirus infection. The CDR3 spans 15 residues. V trimming: 5 bases; J trimming: 3 bases; junction bases outside the gene matches: 3. The germline V gene has CDR1 LNHDA and CDR2 SQIVND (reference sequence). From the reads, TCRdb called clonotypes with MiXCR, one entry per CDR3 protein. The sample yields 750,000 to 900,000 distinct CDR3 sequences, 25% to 35% seen once. A word on this clonotype: Its target is unknown.

The V call is TRBV19, the J call TRBJ1-4; TRBD1 aligns across 10 bases. Sequenced here: cultured CD8+ T cells from PBMCs, sampled from culture after CMV antigen stimulation. The receptor comes from a human donor in good health (CMV status not recorded). Some clones in this sample may be carry-over from other donors' samples. The DNA for the CDR3 is TGTGCCAGTAGTCGGACAGGGGGACCTAATGAAAAACTGTTTTTT. This encodes CASSRTGGPNEKLFF.